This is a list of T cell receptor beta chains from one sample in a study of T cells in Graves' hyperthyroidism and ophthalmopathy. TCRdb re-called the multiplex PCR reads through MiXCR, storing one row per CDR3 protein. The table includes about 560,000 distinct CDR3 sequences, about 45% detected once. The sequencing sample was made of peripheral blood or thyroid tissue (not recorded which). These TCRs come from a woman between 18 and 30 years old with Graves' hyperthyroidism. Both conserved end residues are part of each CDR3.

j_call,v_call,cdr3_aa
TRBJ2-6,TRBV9,CASSVGQVLLGANVLTF
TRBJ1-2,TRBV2,CARTPDRDYGYTF
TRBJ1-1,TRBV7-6,CASSPITGATEAFF
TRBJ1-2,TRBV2,CASSTGQGAFGYTF
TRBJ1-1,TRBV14,CASSQTGTTNTEAFF
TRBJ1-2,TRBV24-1,CATSDHGQTYGYTF
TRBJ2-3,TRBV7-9,CASSFGRVTDTQYF
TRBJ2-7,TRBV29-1,CSARGRYEQYF
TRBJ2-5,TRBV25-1,CASSAPIPGQAQETQYF
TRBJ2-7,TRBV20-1,CSAREDRASYEQYF
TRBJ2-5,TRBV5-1,CASSLYTGEAETQYF
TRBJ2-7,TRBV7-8,CASSLAQGATYEQYF
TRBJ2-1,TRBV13,CATKGRTYNEQFF
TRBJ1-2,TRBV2,CASSSGDGANGYTF
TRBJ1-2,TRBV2,CASSISWDPANYGYTF
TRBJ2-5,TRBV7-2,CASSLGAGWETQYF
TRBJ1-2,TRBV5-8,CASSPGPSNYGYTF
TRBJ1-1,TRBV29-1,CSVDRGQGMFDEAFF
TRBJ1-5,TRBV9,CASTGGETGPNQPQHF
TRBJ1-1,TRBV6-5,CASSSSPIEAFF
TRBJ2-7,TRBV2,CASSLPRGPYYEQYF
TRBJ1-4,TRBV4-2,CASSQETGQGGEKLFF
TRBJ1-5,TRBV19,CAGSPSPEVGSNQPQHF
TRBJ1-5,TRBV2,CASREGFQPQHF
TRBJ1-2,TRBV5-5,CASSATRQGYGYTF
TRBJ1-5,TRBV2,CASSAWGPANQPQHF
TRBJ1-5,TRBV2,CASSYLGRANQPQHF
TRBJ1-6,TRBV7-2,CASSLIQGGRGPFNSPLHF
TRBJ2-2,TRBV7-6,CASSAQLTGELFF
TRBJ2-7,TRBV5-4,CASSPGSTGQYEQYF
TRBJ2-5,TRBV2,CASRDPGTSGPWTQYF
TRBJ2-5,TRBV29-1,CSVLPGQGASETQYF
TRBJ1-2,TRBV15,CATSRDRGSYGYTF
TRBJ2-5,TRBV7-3,CASSTWTSGTQYF
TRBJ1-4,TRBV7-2,CASSRDRGATNEKLFF
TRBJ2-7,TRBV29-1,CSLGGDYEQYF
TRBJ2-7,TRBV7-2,CASSLEGAGSPYEQYF
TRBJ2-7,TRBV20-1,CSARPYVAGTSYEQYF
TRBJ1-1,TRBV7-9,CASSTSGTEAFF
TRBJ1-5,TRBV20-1,CSAREGGSNQPQHF